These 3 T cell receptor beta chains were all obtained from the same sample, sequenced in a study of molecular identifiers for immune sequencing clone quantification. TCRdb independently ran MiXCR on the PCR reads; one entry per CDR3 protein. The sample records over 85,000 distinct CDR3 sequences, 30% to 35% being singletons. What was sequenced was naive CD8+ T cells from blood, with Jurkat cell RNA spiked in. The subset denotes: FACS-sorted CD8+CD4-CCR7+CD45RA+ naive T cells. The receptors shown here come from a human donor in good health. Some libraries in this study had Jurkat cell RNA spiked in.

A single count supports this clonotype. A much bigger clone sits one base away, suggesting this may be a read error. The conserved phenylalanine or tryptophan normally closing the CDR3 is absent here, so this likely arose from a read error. CDR3 sequence: CASRVRDQYNEQFI. For the CDR3, the DNA is TGTGCCAGCAGAGTCCGGGACCAATACAATGAGCAGTTCATC. The V call is TRBV7-6, the J call TRBJ2-1, with D perhaps assigned TRBD1 or TRBD2 (5 bases each). V was trimmed by 6 bases and J by 4 bases, leaving 13 bases between them. Germline loops: CDR1 SGHVS, CDR2 FNYEAQ. The CDR3 length is 14 residues.

The CDR3 DNA reads TGTGCCAGTACCCCGACAGGGGTCTACGAGCAGTACTTC. Translated: CASTPTGVYEQYF. The V call is TRBV19, the J call TRBJ2-7; 8 positions match TRBD1. The CDR3 consists of 13 residues. The V and J ends lost 7 bases and 3 bases, in that order; junction bases with no gene match: 5. Germline CDR1 LNHDA, CDR2 SQIVND (reference sequence).

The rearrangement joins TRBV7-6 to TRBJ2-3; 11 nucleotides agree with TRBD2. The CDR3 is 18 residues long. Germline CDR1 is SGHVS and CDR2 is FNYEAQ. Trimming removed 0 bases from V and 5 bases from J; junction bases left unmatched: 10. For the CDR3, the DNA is TGTGCCAGCAGCTTAGCGGAGGGTTACGGACTAGCGGGAGATACGCAGTATTTT. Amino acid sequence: CASSLAEGYGLAGDTQYF. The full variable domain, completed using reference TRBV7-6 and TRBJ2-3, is GAGVSQSPRYKVTKRGQDVALRCDPISGHVSLYWYRQALGQGPEFLTYFNYEAQQDKSGLPNDRFSAERPEGSISTLTIQRTEQRDSAMYRCASSLAEGYGLAGDTQYFGPGTRLTVL.